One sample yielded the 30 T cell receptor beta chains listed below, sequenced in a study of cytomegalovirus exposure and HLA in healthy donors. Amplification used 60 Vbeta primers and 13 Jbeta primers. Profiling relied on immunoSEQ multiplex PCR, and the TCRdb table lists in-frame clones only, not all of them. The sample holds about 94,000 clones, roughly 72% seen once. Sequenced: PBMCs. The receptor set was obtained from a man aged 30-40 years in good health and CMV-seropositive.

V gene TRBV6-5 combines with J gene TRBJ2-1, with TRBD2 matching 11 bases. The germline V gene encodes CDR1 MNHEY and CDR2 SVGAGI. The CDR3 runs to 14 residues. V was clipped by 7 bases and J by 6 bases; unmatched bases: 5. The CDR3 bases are TGTGCCAGCACCTTTAGCGGGGGGGGCAATGAGCAGTTCTTC. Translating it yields CASTFSGGGNEQFF.

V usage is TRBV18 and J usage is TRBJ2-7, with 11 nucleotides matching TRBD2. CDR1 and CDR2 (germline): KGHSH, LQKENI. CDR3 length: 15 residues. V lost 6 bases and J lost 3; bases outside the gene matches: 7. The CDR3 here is CASSLGTSGNYEQYF. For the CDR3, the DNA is TGTGCCAGCTCCCTTGGGACTAGCGGTAACTACGAGCAGTACTTC. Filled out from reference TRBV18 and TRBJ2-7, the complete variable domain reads NAGVMQNPRHLVRRRGQEARLRCSPMKGHSHVYWYRQLPEEGLKFMVYLQKENIIDESGMPKERFSAEFPKEGPSILRIQQVVRGDSAAYFCASSLGTSGNYEQYFGPGTRLTVT.

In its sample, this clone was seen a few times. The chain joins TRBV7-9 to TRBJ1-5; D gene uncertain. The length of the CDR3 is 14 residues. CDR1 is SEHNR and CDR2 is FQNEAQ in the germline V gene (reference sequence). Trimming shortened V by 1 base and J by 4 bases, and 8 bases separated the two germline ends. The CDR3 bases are TGTGCCAGCAGCTTAGGGCAGACAAATCAGCCCCAGCATTTT. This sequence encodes CASSLGQTNQPQHF.

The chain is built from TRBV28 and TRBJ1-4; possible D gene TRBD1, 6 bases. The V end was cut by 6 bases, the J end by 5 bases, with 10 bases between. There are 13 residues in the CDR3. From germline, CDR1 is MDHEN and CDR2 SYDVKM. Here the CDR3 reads CASSPGQNEKLFF. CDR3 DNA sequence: TGTGCCAGCAGCCCCGGACAGAATGAAAAACTGTTTTTT.

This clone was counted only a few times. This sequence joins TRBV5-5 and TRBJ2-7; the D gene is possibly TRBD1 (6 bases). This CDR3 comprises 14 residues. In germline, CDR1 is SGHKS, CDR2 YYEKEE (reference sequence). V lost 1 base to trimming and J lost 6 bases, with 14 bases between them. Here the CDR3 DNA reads TGTGCCAGCAGCTTGTCACAGGGATTACGCGAGCAGTACTTC. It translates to CASSLSQGLREQYF. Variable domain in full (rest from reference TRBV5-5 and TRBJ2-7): DAGVTQSPTHLIKTRGQQVTLRCSPISGHKSVSWYQQVLGQGPQFIFQYYEKEERGRGNFPDRFSARQFPNYSSELNVNALLLGDSALYLCASSLSQGLREQYFGPGTRLTVT.

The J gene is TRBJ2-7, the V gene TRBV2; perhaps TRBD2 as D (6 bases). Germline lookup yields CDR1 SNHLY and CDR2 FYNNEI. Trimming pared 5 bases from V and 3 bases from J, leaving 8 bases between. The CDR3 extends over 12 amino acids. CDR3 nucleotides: TGTGCCAGCAGTTGGACTAACTACGAGCAGTACTTC. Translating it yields CASSWTNYEQYF.

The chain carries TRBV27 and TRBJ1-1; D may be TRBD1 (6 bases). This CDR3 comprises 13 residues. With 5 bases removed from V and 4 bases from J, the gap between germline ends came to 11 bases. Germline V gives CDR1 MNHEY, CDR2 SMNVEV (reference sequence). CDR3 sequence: CASSLSRGTEAFF. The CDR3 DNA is TGTGCCAGCAGTCTCTCCAGGGGCACTGAAGCTTTCTTT.

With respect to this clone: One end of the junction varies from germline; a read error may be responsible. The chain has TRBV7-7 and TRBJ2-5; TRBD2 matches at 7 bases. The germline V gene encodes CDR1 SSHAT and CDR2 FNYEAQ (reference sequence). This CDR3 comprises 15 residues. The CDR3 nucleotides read TGTGCTAGCAGCCAGGAGGTAGCGGGTACGGAGACCCAGTACTTC. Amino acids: CASSQEVAGTETQYF.

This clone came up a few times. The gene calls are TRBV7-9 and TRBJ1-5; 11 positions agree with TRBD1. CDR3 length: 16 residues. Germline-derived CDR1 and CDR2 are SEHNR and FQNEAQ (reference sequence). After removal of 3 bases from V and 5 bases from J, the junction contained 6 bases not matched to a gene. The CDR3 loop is CASSLDRGLEDQPQHF. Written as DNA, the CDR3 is TGTGCCAGCAGCTTGGACAGGGGGCTCGAGGATCAGCCCCAGCATTTT.

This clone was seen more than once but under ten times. Here the CDR3 reads CASGFRGTEAFF. CDR3 nucleotides: TGTGCTAGTGGTTTCAGGGGCACTGAAGCTTTCTTT. The chain is built from TRBV12-5 and TRBJ1-1; D is possibly TRBD1 (6 bases). V was clipped by 3 bases and J by 4 bases, with 6 bases between them. CDR3 length equals 12 residues. The germline CDR1 and CDR2 sequences are LGHNT and FRNRAP. Full variable domain (missing parts from reference TRBV12-5 and TRBJ1-1): DARVTQTPRHKVTEMGQEVTMRCQPILGHNTVFWYRQTMMQGLELLAYFRNRAPLDDSGMPKDRFSAEMPDATLATLKIQPSEPRDSAVYFCASGFRGTEAFFGQGTRLTVV.

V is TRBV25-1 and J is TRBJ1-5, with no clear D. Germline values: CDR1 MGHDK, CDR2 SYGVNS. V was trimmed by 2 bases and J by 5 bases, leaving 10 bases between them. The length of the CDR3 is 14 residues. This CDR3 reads CASSENRDYQPQHF. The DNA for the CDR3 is TGTGCCAGCAGTGAAAATCGCGACTATCAGCCCCAGCATTTT.

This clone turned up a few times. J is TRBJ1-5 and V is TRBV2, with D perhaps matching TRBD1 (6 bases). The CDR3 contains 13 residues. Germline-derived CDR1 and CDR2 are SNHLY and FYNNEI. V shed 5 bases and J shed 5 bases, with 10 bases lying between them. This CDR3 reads CASSRDTDQPQHF. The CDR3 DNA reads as TGTGCCAGCAGTAGGGACACCGATCAGCCCCAGCATTTT.

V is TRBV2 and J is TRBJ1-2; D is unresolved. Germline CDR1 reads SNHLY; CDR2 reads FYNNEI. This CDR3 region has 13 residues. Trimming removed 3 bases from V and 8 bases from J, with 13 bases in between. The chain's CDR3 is CASSEVSGGGYTF. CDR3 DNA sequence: TGTGCCAGCAGTGAGGTGTCAGGTGGGGGCTACACCTTC.

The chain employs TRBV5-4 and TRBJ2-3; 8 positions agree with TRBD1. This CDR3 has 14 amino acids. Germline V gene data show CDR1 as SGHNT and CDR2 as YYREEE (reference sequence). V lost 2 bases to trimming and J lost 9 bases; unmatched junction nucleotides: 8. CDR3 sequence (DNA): TGTGCCAGCAGCTTAAGACAGGGGACGGAGACGCAGTATTTT. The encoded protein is CASSLRQGTETQYF. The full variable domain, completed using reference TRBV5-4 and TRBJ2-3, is ETGVTQSPTHLIKTRGQQVTLRCSSQSGHNTVSWYQQALGQGPQFIFQYYREEENGRGNFPPRFSGLQFPNYSSELNVNALELDDSALYLCASSLRQGTETQYFGPGTRLTVL.

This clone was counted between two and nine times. The CDR3 is CASSLESQGAMFF. CDR3 coding DNA: TGTGCCAGCAGCTTAGAGTCACAGGGGGCAATGTTTTTT. The genes are TRBV7-9 and TRBJ1-4; TRBD1 matches 9 bases. V gave up 1 base and J gave up 15 bases; unmatched junction bases: 6. The CDR3 loop spans 13 amino acids. CDR1 is SEHNR, CDR2 FQNEAQ, per germline (reference sequence).

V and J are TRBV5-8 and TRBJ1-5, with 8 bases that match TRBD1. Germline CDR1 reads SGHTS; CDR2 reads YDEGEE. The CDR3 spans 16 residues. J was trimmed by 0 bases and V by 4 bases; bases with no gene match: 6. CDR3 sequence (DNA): TGTGCCAGCAGCCTTCGGACAGGGAGTAGCAATCAGCCCCAGCATTTT. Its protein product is CASSLRTGSSNQPQHF.

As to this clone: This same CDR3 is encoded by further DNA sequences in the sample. CDR3 sequence: CASSQEASGSYNEQFF. CDR3 sequence (DNA): TGTGCCAGCAGCCAAGAGGCGTCGGGTTCCTACAATGAGCAGTTCTTC. The rearrangement joins TRBV4-2 to TRBJ2-1; D gene ambiguous. Germline CDR1 and CDR2: LGHNA and YNFKEQ. There are 16 residues in the CDR3. Trimming removed 0 bases from V and 1 base from J, with 10 bases in between.

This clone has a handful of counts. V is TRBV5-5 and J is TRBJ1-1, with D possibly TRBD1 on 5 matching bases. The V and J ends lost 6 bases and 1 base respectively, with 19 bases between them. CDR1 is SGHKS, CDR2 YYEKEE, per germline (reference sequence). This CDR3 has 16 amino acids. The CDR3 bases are TGTGCCAGCAACCCGAGGGGAGGGGCACGGAACACTGAAGCTTTCTTT. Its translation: CASNPRGGARNTEAFF.

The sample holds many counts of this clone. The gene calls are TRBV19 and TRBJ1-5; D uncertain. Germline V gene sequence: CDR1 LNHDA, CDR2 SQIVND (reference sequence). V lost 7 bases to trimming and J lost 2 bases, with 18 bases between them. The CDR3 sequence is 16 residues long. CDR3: CASTGMGIGGNQPQHF. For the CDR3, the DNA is TGTGCCAGTACCGGGATGGGGATTGGGGGCAATCAGCCCCAGCATTTT.

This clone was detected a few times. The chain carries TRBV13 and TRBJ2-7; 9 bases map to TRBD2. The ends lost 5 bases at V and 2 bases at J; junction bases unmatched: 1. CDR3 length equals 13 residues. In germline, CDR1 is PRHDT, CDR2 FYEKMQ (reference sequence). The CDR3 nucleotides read TGTGCCAGCAGCGCGGGGGGGGCCTACGAGCAGTACTTC. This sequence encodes CASSAGGAYEQYF.

CDR3 amino acids: CASSPQRGPYNEQFF. CDR3 nucleotides: TGCGCCAGCAGCCCCCAGCGGGGGCCTTACAATGAGCAGTTCTTC. The rearrangement links TRBV4-1 to TRBJ2-1; TRBD2 matches 8 bases. Germline CDR1 MGHRA, CDR2 YSYEKL. Unmatched junction bases numbered 6, after V lost 4 bases and J lost 4 bases. This CDR3 spans 15 amino acids.

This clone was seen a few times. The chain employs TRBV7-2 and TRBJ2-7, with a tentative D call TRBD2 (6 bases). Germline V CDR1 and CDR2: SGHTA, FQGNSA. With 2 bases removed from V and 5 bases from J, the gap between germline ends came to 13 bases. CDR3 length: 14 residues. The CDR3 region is CASSLPPTRHEQYF. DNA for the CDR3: TGTGCCAGCAGCTTACCCCCGACTAGGCACGAGCAGTACTTC.

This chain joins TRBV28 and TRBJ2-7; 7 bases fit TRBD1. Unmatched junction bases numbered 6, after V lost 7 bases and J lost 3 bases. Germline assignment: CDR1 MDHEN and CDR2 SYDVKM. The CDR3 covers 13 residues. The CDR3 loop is CASKGQIIYEQYF. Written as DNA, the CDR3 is TGTGCCAGCAAGGGACAGATAATCTACGAGCAGTACTTC.

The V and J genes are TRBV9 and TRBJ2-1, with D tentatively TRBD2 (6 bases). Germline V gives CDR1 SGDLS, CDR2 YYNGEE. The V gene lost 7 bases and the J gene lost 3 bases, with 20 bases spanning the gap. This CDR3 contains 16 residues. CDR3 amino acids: CASSQSGGMGYNEQFF. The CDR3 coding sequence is TGTGCCAGCTCCCAATCCGGGGGTATGGGCTACAATGAGCAGTTCTTC. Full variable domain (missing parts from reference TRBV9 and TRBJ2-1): DSGVTQTPKHLITATGQRVTLRCSPRSGDLSVYWYQQSLDQGLQFLIQYYNGEERAKGNILERFSAQQFPDLHSELNLSSLELGDSALYFCASSQSGGMGYNEQFFGPGTRLTVL.

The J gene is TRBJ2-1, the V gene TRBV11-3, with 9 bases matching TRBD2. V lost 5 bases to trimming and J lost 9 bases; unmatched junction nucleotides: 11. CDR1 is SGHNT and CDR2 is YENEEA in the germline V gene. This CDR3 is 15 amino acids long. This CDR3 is CASSERSGRRGEQFF. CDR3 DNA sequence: TGTGCCAGCAGCGAGCGAAGCGGGAGGAGGGGTGAGCAGTTCTTC.

CDR3 sequence: CASRYTNSGRDQPQHF. DNA for the CDR3: TGTGCCAGCAGATATACGAACTCAGGGAGGGATCAGCCCCAGCATTTT. This chain uses TRBV28 with TRBJ1-5; D possibly corresponds to TRBD1 (5 bases). Trimming stripped 6 bases from V and 5 bases from J, with 20 bases between. Germline CDR1 reads MDHEN; CDR2 reads SYDVKM. The CDR3 length is 16 residues.

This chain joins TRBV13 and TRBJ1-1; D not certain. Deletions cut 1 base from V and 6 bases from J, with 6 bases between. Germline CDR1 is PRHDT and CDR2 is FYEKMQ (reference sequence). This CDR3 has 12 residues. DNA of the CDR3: TGTGCCAGCAGCTTAGACCGGTCTGAAGCTTTCTTT. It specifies CASSLDRSEAFF.

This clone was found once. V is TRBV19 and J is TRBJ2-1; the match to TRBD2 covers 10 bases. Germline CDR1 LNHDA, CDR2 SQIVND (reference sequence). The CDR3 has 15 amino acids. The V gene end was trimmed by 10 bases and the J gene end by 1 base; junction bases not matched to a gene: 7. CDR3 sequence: CATDISGGSYNEQFF. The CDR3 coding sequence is TGTGCCACCGACATTAGCGGGGGGTCCTACAATGAGCAGTTCTTC.

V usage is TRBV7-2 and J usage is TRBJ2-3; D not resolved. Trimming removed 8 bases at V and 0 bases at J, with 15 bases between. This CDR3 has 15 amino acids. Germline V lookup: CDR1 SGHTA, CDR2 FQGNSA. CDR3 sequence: CASSTSAASTDTQYF. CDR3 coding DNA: TGTGCCAGCTCCACTTCCGCGGCTAGCACAGATACGCAGTATTTT.

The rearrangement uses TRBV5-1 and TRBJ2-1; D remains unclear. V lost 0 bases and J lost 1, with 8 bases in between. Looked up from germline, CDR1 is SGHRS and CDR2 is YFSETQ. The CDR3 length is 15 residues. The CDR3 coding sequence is TGCGCCAGCAGCTTGGTTAGTAGTTCCTACAATGAGCAGTTCTTC. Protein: CASSLVSSSYNEQFF.